The present entry profiles one TCR beta chain with its context. The specificity of this receptor is unknown. Per-base quality was not reported, and no clone a single base away is much larger than it. TCR beta CDR3 regions were amplified from RNA transcripts. A first-round RT-PCR of the TCR CDR3 used the HTBI primer set with the Qiagen OneStep RT-PCR kit. Libraries were constructed in a second round of multiplex PCR, after which size selection and purification were performed. Paired-end sequencing of the libraries was performed with 100 bp reads on an Illumina HiSeq2000. The study's processing was this. Raw data were processed with SOAPnuke, discarding reads with adapters, uncalled bases, mean Phred below 15, or no exact constant-primer or identifier match. COPE v1.2.5 was used to merge high-quality paired reads, and clonotypes were defined as unique nucleotide sequences. MiTCR v1.1 was used to align clonotypes to the IMGT TRBV, TRBD and TRBJ reference segments. Only V-J combinations with frequency above 0.0001, covering about 99% of repertoires, were analysed. The TCS score was defined as the ratio of F50 (clonal expansion) to E x V (chaos), calculated using BLOSUM62-based TCRdist between CDR3 peptides within each V-J. Welch's t-statistics and random forest reduced 500 to 650 V-J features to about 13, which were used in a naive Bayes classifier (R e1071). TCRdb reworked the public reads: Q25 trimming with fastp, MiXCR clone assembly, productive beta chains retained. Each entry merges the rows of one CDR3 protein and shows their most common DNA and genes. TCRdb, not the authors, supplied the V and J calls. This sample is represented by about 360,000 distinct CDR3 sequences; under 15% of them were singletons. Of the sample, around a tenth falls within the top ten clones.

Stable Graves' hyperthyroidism was defined as no progression to ophthalmopathy during 18 months of follow-up. Hyperthyroidism patients were aged 18 to 65 years and newly diagnosed, with disease duration of less than 2 months. The study excluded patients with uncontrolled infections, other autoimmune diseases, pregnancy or lactation. Clinical symptoms, serum thyroxine and TRAb, thyroid ultrasound, and orbital computed tomography formed the basis for the diagnoses. PBMCs were isolated from about 10 ml of fresh peripheral blood by Ficoll-Paque density gradient centrifugation. Total RNA was extracted using Trizol reagent, and RNA quality was assessed on an Agilent 2100 Bioanalyzer. CDR3 length: 14 amino acids, cysteine to phenylalanine. Only CDR3 DNA remains: 42 bases, in frame from the first base. Reading the germline V gene gives CDR1 MNHNS and CDR2 SASEGT. V and J are trimmed by 5 bases and 5 bases, and the gene matches miss 7 bases of the junction.

The sample is drawn from a study of T cells in Graves' hyperthyroidism and ophthalmopathy (dated by TCRdb to the late 2010s). For the wider study: Peripheral blood was collected at initial diagnosis, before any treatment. To identify distinguishing TCR V-J signatures, a discovery cohort of 100 or so patients was used, comprising 43 with Graves' ophthalmopathy and approximately 58 with stable Graves' hyperthyroidism. Prospective prediction of ophthalmopathy was tested in an independent validation cohort consisting of 18 hyperthyroidism patients and over 15 patients who later progressed to ophthalmopathy. The approximately 100 discovery patients were randomly divided into training and test sets at a 7:3 ratio. Thyroid tissue and blood T-cell repertoires from six Graves' hyperthyroidism patients were also compared in the study. Following sampling, methimazole starting at 30 mg daily was given to hyperthyroidism patients, and high-dose intravenous methylprednisolone was given to ophthalmopathy patients. The paper reports TCR Vbeta CDR3 sequencing of over 120 peripheral blood samples: approximately 43 ophthalmopathy, under 80 hyperthyroidism and about 17 progressor patients. What the research found in general, with its limitations: Most expanded thyroid clonotypes (frequency above 0.001) were also found in blood, which suggests that blood repertoires may mirror thyroid immune responses. No statistical method was used to fix the sample size in advance, and group allocation was not hidden from the investigators. A model built on a 13 V-J signature distinguished ophthalmopathy from stable hyperthyroidism, reaching about 88% sensitivity and about 81% specificity in cross-validation and 80%/75% in testing. During validation, the model predicted progression to ophthalmopathy a median of approximately 7 months ahead of onset, with roughly 65% sensitivity and 72% to 80% specificity.

The sequenced sample consisted of blood. The receptor's source is a young woman with Graves' hyperthyroidism. The chain uses TRBV6-1 and TRBJ1-1, with TRBD1 matching 8 junction bases. This receptor carries the CDR3 CASSLNRGGTEAFF. The base sequence is TGTGCCAGCAGTCTTAACAGGGGGGGAACTGAAGCTTTCTTT.